This TCR beta chain originates from a study of shared clonotypes between healthy human individuals (dated by TCRdb to 2019 to 2021). A note on the overall study: Three men and a couple of women, aged 18 to 49 years, made up the cohort. To estimate repertoire size and how much clonotypes are shared between individuals, the study performed deep sequencing of blood TCR repertoires from a few healthy adults. Different laboratories and diverse techniques were used to prepare libraries and sequence TCR repertoires, to increase sequencing depth and limit assay-specific biases. For each donor, three plates each were used for CD4 naive and CD4 memory, two plates were used for CD8 naive, and one plate was used for CD8 memory. Each donor's leukapheresis produced roughly between roughly 0.85 and 10 billion PBMCs.

Here is what the overall study found, with its caveats: Compared with non-shared clonotypes, clonotypes shared by all four sorted-subset donors had higher generation probabilities. When several donors were compared, the shared fraction of clonotypes was around 4.6% for naive CD4, 3.5% for naive CD8, 2% to 2.5% for memory CD4, and less than 0.45% for memory CD8. Rarefaction of sorted-subset datasets indicated incomplete sequencing despite the large sequencing depth. Because the study included only a small number of donors, the genetic and exposure-history diversity represented was limited. Only blood was sampled, and tissue TCR repertoires likely differ from those in blood. Naive subsets generally had larger estimated clonotype richness than memory subsets. Pairwise subsampling led to the expectation that sequencing depth would affect the degree of clonotype sharing among donors.

V lost 4 bases and J lost 2 bases; the stretch between them is 15 bases long. From the cysteine through the phenylalanine, the CDR3 covers 15 amino acids. Left in the record is the CDR3 DNA by itself, 45 bases read in frame from the first base. From the germline V gene, CDR1 is SQVTM and CDR2 is ANQGSEA. The donors were healthy, HIV-negative adults who had no recently reported acute infections or vaccinations. Only Caucasian adults living in Nashville, Tennessee, USA were represented among the donors. CD4+ T cells were enriched by magnetic negative selection; naive cells were then positively selected on CD45RA, and the negative fraction formed the memory subset. After blood collection by leukapheresis, PBMCs were isolated using Ficoll-Histopaque density gradient centrifugation and then cryopreserved in the vapor phase of liquid nitrogen. Purity and quantity of every magnetically sorted T cell population were checked by analytical flow cytometry. Genomic DNA was isolated from every sorted fraction and measured by UV absorbance on a Nanodrop 2000c.

As regards this clone: Its antigen target is currently unknown. Within one base of it there is no much larger clone, and no base qualities were kept. Other nucleotide sequences from this sample produce the same CDR3.

TCR CDR3 regions were amplified from genomic DNA by multiplex PCR using the deep immunoSEQ assay. For each cell subset, the extracted genomic DNA was distributed evenly across all wells of several immunoSEQ 96-well plates, and each plate served as one replicate. Each replicate PCR for sorted subsets received roughly 0.2 ug genomic DNA, equal to roughly 30,000 T cell genomes. Purified libraries were measured with a Qubit 3.0 fluorometer, size-checked on a Bioanalyzer 2100, and measured again with the KAPA Library Quantification kit. Each immunoSEQ 96-well plate was sequenced on its own single-read 150-cycle Illumina NextSeq 550 flow cell. In the paper's pipeline: Because only junctional sequences without quality scores were contained in the immunoSEQ output, filtering matching that applied to full-length reads could not be performed. Sequences were annotated with PyIR, a Python wrapper for IgBLAST v1.9, using IMGT germline references to assign V/J genes and CDR3. Reads were removed for weak V/J assignments (E-value above 1e-6), missing CDR3, stop codons, out-of-frame junctions, or ambiguous translated residues. V3J clonotypes were defined by identical inferred V gene, J gene, and CDR3 amino acid sequence. Percentage overlap between repertoires was calculated by dividing the number of shared unique clonotypes by the size of the smaller repertoire. Richness of each repertoire was evaluated using RTK rarefaction, the Chao1 estimator, and Recon v2.1 estimates of unobserved clonotypes. For all TCRbeta clonotypes obtained by the gDNA method from several donors, generation probabilities were computed with OLGA. TCRdb carries this immuneACCESS record with in-frame sequences only. Its versions omit some clonotypes, under half of them owing to an unresolved V gene in the studies checked, with the rest unexplained. The DNA was the basis for D and trimming; V, J and clone size are from that table. The sample table shows hundreds of thousands of clones, and approximately 79% are seen once. Over 1.5% of the sample belongs to the ten largest clones.

The source is a woman aged 25 to 45 in good health. The rearranged chain carries TRBV29-1 and TRBJ2-1; the D gene cannot be resolved beyond TRBD1 or TRBD2, each matching 5 bases. The material sequenced was memory CD4+ T cells sorted from blood. The cell subset or site label of this sample denotes: CD45RA-negative fraction. CDR3 sequence: CSVVGGGGAYNEQFF. The DNA reads as follows: TGCAGCGTTGTCGGAGGTGGGGGAGCCTACAATGAGCAGTTCTTC.